The 18 T cell receptor beta chains listed next were all sequenced from one sample in a study of blood T cell repertoires in COVID-19 (dated by TCRdb to between 2020 and 2021). Library preparation used the immunoSEQ multiplex PCR assay. TCRdb provides this immuneACCESS table in a form limited to in-frame rearrangements. Some clones are lacking; in checked studies, under half of them reflect an unresolved V gene, and why the rest are absent is not known. Here the sample has fewer than 500,000 clones; around 87% occur a single time. The leading ten clones occupy 1.3% of the sample. Input material: PBMCs or T cells enriched from blood (not recorded which). The receptor source for this set is a man younger than 40 who had recovered from COVID-19.

The CDR3 reads CAISGQGDNEQFF. CDR3 nucleotides: TGTGCCATCAGTGGACAGGGGGACAATGAGCAGTTCTTC. The chain has TRBV10-3 and TRBJ2-1, with 9 bases fitting TRBD1. From germline, CDR1 is ENHRY and CDR2 SYGVKD. J was trimmed by 5 bases and V by 4 bases; bases with no gene match: 0. The CDR3 is 13 amino acids.

The chain joins TRBV19 to TRBJ1-2; TRBD1 aligns across 9 bases. Unmatched junction bases numbered 11, after V lost 3 bases and J lost 3 bases. CDR3 size: 17 residues. Germline V lookup: CDR1 LNHDA, CDR2 SQIVND (reference sequence). The CDR3 protein is CASSIRMGQGADYGYTF. The DNA for the CDR3 is TGTGCCAGTAGTATTCGGATGGGACAGGGAGCGGACTATGGCTACACCTTC.

The CDR3 DNA sequence: TGTGCCAGCAGCTTAGCCCTTAGCGGGGGTACAGATACGCAGTATTTT. This translates into CASSLALSGGTDTQYF. The chain combines TRBV11-2 with TRBJ2-3, with 9 bases that match TRBD2. The CDR3 loop spans 16 amino acids. J lost 3 bases, V lost 1 base, and 5 bases had no gene match. CDR1 is SGHAT and CDR2 is FQNNGV in the germline V gene.

This clone was counted at least ten times. This chain joins TRBV12-5 and TRBJ2-1; D is perhaps TRBD1 (5 bases). The CDR3 length is 14 residues. Germline V lookup: CDR1 LGHNT, CDR2 FRNRAP. V was shortened by 4 bases and J by 6 bases, with 13 bases between the two germline ends. As DNA, the CDR3 is TGTGCTAGTGGTTCCCCAGGGCGGCCCAATGAGCAGTTCTTC. Residues: CASGSPGRPNEQFF.

This chain links TRBV4-3 with TRBJ2-1, with 10 bases lining up with TRBD2. J lost 8 bases, V lost 3 bases, and 7 bases had no gene match. This CDR3 spans 15 amino acids. From germline, CDR1 is LGHNA and CDR2 YSLEER. The CDR3 DNA follows: TGCGCCAGCAGCCAGGGAGCGGGGGGGCAGGATGAGCAGTTCTTC. Encoded protein: CASSQGAGGQDEQFF.

The chain couples TRBV3-1 (or the pseudogene TRBV3-2) to TRBJ1-2; D uncertain. Germline CDR1 and CDR2: LGHDT and YNNKEL (reference sequence). This CDR3 comprises 15 residues. With 1 base removed from V and 6 bases from J, the gap between germline ends came to 15 bases. CDR3 in DNA: TGTGCCAGCAGCCAAGTCATGGAGTTTGTGGATGGCTACACCTTC. Encoded protein: CASSQVMEFVDGYTF.

This clone is a singleton in its sample. The rearrangement uses TRBV7-9 and TRBJ1-6; a weak D match, TRBD1 (5 bases). This CDR3 has 19 residues. V was shortened by 3 bases and J by 4 bases, with 22 bases between the two germline ends. Germline V CDR1 and CDR2: SEHNR, FQNEAQ (reference sequence). Here the CDR3 DNA reads TGTGCCAGCAGCTTCTCTCAAGGGCAGGGTGAAACTTATAATTCACCCCTCCACTTT. Amino acids: CASSFSQGQGETYNSPLHF.

This clone showed up just once. The genes are TRBV27 and TRBJ1-1; D ambiguous. With 3 bases removed from V and 0 bases from J, the gap between germline ends came to 5 bases. The V gene's germline CDR1 is MNHEY and CDR2 SMNVEV (reference sequence). This CDR3 is 13 amino acids long. The CDR3 reads CASSFSVNTEAFF. CDR3 sequence (DNA): TGTGCCAGCAGTTTTTCGGTGAACACTGAAGCTTTCTTT.

This clone was counted a single time. V is TRBV25-1 and J is TRBJ1-1, with TRBD1 identical over 8 bases. Germline-derived CDR1 and CDR2 are MGHDK and SYGVNS. CDR3 length: 13 amino acids. V dropped 4 bases and J dropped 5; count of bases not matched to a gene: 3. CDR3 bases: TGTGCCAGCAGTGGACAGGGGTTGACTGAAGCTTTCTTT. Amino acid sequence: CASSGQGLTEAFF.

This sequence joins TRBV5-1 and TRBJ2-1; 9 bases line up with TRBD1. Germline V gene lookup returns CDR1 SGHRS and CDR2 YFSETQ. The CDR3 is 15 residues long. The V and J ends lost 2 bases and 4 bases, in that order; junction bases with no gene match: 4. Here the CDR3 reads CASSLGTGTYNEQFF. DNA of the CDR3: TGCGCCAGCAGCTTAGGGACAGGGACTTACAATGAGCAGTTCTTC.

This chain joins TRBV19 and TRBJ1-4, with 8 bases lining up with TRBD1. This CDR3 is built from 18 residues. V shed 4 bases and J 0 bases; nucleotides not matched to a gene: 10. CDR1 is LNHDA and CDR2 is SQIVND in the germline V gene (reference sequence). CDR3: CASSTSPGTGATNEKLFF. The CDR3 DNA reads TGTGCCAGTAGTACATCTCCCGGGACAGGTGCAACTAATGAAAAACTGTTTTTT.

This clone was seen only once. The chain recombines TRBV4-1 with TRBJ1-1, with D perhaps matching TRBD1 (5 bases). The V and J ends lost 4 bases and 5 bases respectively, with 5 bases between them. This CDR3 has 11 residues. Germline V lookup: CDR1 MGHRA, CDR2 YSYEKL. The chain's CDR3 is CASSRQTEAFF. In nucleotides, the CDR3 is TGCGCCAGCAGCCGACAGACTGAAGCTTTCTTT.

This chain uses TRBV10-3 with TRBJ2-3, with TRBD2 matching 7 bases. V dropped 6 bases and J dropped 6; count of bases not matched to a gene: 3. Per the germline V gene, CDR1 is ENHRY and CDR2 is SYGVKD. The CDR3 runs 12 residues. In nucleotides, the CDR3 is TGTGCCATCAGGAGGGAGGGGGATACGCAGTATTTT. Translated, it gives CAIRREGDTQYF.

This chain connects TRBV7-9 to TRBJ1-4; D unresolved. With 5 bases removed from V and 7 bases from J, the gap between germline ends came to 8 bases. The CDR3 contains 12 residues. Looked up from germline, CDR1 is SEHNR and CDR2 is FQNEAQ (reference sequence). The CDR3 protein is CASSPNAEKLFF. CDR3 nucleotides: TGTGCCAGCAGCCCTAATGCTGAAAAACTGTTTTTT.

The V gene is TRBV19, the J gene TRBJ2-7; 7 nucleotides agree with TRBD1. J was trimmed by 5 bases and V by 6 bases; bases with no gene match: 10. The CDR3 consists of 14 residues. Germline lookup yields CDR1 LNHDA and CDR2 SQIVND (reference sequence). The CDR3 nucleotides are TGTGCCAGTAGAGCGACAGGGATAGGCGACGAGCAGTACTTC. It translates to CASRATGIGDEQYF.

This chain uses TRBV9 with TRBJ1-1; 8 nucleotides align to TRBD1. CDR1 and CDR2 from the germline V gene are SGDLS and YYNGEE. The CDR3 totals 15 residues. V trimming: 0 bases; J trimming: 6 bases; junction bases outside the gene matches: 7. The CDR3 region is CASSVAQDRAAEAFF. CDR3 nucleotide sequence: TGTGCCAGCAGCGTAGCCCAGGACAGGGCTGCTGAAGCTTTCTTT.

The genes are TRBV25-1 and TRBJ2-5; tentative D call: TRBD2 (5 bases). The V end was cut by 2 bases, the J end by 5 bases, with 9 bases between. The CDR3 totals 13 residues. Germline V gene sequence: CDR1 MGHDK, CDR2 SYGVNS. The CDR3 region has the DNA TGTGCCAGCAGTGAAGGAGGTTTGGAGACCCAGTACTTC. Encoded protein: CASSEGGLETQYF.

The J gene is TRBJ1-1, the V gene TRBV7-9; D may be TRBD1 (6 bases). Germline values: CDR1 SEHNR, CDR2 FQNEAQ (reference sequence). The germline V and J ends were trimmed by 4 bases and 1 base, with 19 bases remaining between them. The CDR3 has 17 amino acids. The CDR3 sequence: CASSSALGARENTEAFF. DNA of the CDR3: TGTGCCAGCAGCTCAGCATTGGGGGCGAGAGAGAACACTGAAGCTTTCTTT.